Below are 31 T cell receptor beta chains sequenced from a single sample in a study of siplizumab effects on memory and regulatory T cells. Sequencing used immunoSEQ multiplex PCR; TCRdb keeps in-frame clones, though not all of them. The profile shows 62,000 or so clones, approximately 82% of them singletons. Sequencing was done on a sample of memory CD4+ T cells sorted from blood. The receptors stem from a human donor in good health.

The V gene is TRBV6-5, the J gene TRBJ1-4; D unclear. Trimming took off 8 bases at V and 8 bases at J, with 15 bases between the two ends. Germline V lookup: CDR1 MNHEY, CDR2 SVGAGI. The CDR3 has 13 residues. The CDR3 bases are TGTGCCAGCGGACTGGGAATTTGGGAAAAACTGTTTTTT. This codes for CASGLGIWEKLFF.

This clone came up a few times. The genes are TRBV6-5 and TRBJ1-1; 10 bases map to TRBD1. The germline gives CDR1 MNHEY, CDR2 SVGAGI. J was trimmed by 5 bases and V by 8 bases; bases with no gene match: 2. CDR3 length equals 12 residues. CDR3 in DNA: TGTGCCAGCGGGACAGGGGTGACTGAAGCTTTCTTT. Translation gives CASGTGVTEAFF.

The chain joins TRBV11-1 to TRBJ2-3, with 8 nucleotides matching TRBD2. With 5 bases clipped from V and 4 bases from J, the junction kept 5 bases outside the gene matches. The CDR3 has 14 amino acids. Looked up from germline, CDR1 is SGHAT and CDR2 is FQDESV (reference sequence). CDR3 region: CASSPWRGADTQYF. CDR3 sequence (DNA): TGTGCCAGCAGCCCCTGGCGGGGGGCAGATACGCAGTATTTT. Together with reference TRBV11-1 and TRBJ2-3, the CDR3 gives the full variable domain: EAEVAQSPRYKITEKSQAVAFWCDPISGHATLYWYRQILGQGPELLVQFQDESVVDDSQLPKDRFSAERLKGVDSTLKIQPAELGDSAMYLCASSPWRGADTQYFGPGTRLTVL.

The chain uses TRBV15 and TRBJ1-2, with 9 bases that match TRBD1. After removal of 7 bases from V and 8 bases from J, the junction contained 14 bases not matched to a gene. Germline V gene sequence: CDR1 LNHNV, CDR2 YYDKDF (reference sequence). The CDR3 totals 15 residues. In nucleotides, the CDR3 is TGTGCCACCATAGCCGGCGGGACAGGGATTGAAGGCTACACCTTC. Encoded protein: CATIAGGTGIEGYTF.

The chain uses TRBV5-1 and TRBJ2-5, with D possibly matching TRBD1 (5 bases). This CDR3 comprises 16 residues. The germline CDR1 and CDR2 sequences are SGHRS and YFSETQ. The germline V and J ends were trimmed by 0 bases and 2 bases, with 14 bases remaining between them. CDR3 amino acids: CASSLDPGNLQETQYF. In DNA, the CDR3 is TGCGCCAGCAGCTTGGATCCAGGGAACCTACAAGAGACCCAGTACTTC.

V and J are TRBV30 and TRBJ2-5, with TRBD1 matching over 8 bases. CDR3 length equals 13 residues. Per germline, CDR1 GTSNPN and CDR2 SVGIG (reference sequence). After removal of 4 bases from V and 5 bases from J, the junction contained 6 bases not matched to a gene. The CDR3 DNA reads TGTGCCTGGACTGCAGGGGGCTGGGAGACCCAGTACTTC. Translating gives CAWTAGGWETQYF.

Only a few counts were recorded for this clone. The rearrangement joins TRBV19 to TRBJ1-2; D ambiguous. The CDR3 has 14 residues. V was cut by 5 bases and J by 0 bases, with 10 bases left in between. CDR1 LNHDA and CDR2 SQIVND come from the germline V gene (reference sequence). This CDR3 reads CASSEPTSNYGYTF. The CDR3 DNA is TGTGCCAGTAGTGAGCCAACCTCTAACTATGGCTACACCTTC.

This clone was detected once. The CDR3 DNA follows: TGTGCCAGCAGCTGGGACAGGGGGCGAAATACGCAGTATTTT. Translation: CASSWDRGRNTQYF. This rearrangement joins TRBV5-6 to TRBJ2-3; 12 bases align to TRBD1. CDR3 length: 14 residues. After removal of 3 bases from V and 7 bases from J, the junction contained 3 bases not matched to a gene. Per the germline V gene, CDR1 is SGHDT and CDR2 is YYEEEE.

The V gene is TRBV6-5, the J gene TRBJ2-1; no clear D gene. The CDR3 sequence is 15 residues long. CDR1 MNHEY and CDR2 SVGAGI come from the germline V gene. V lost 0 bases to trimming and J lost 2 bases, with 8 bases between them. The CDR3 DNA reads as TGTGCCAGCAGTTACTCTTCGACTCCCTACAATGAGCAGTTCTTC. Translation gives CASSYSSTPYNEQFF.

The V and J genes are TRBV29-1 and TRBJ2-3; maybe TRBD2 (6 bases). V was clipped by 5 bases and J by 1 base, with 10 bases between them. Germline V gives CDR1 SQVTM, CDR2 ANQGSEA. The CDR3 totals 13 residues. CDR3 nucleotide sequence: TGCAGCGTTTCGGGAGTCGGCACAGATACGCAGTATTTT. This sequence encodes CSVSGVGTDTQYF.

The V and J genes are TRBV18 and TRBJ1-2; D remains unclear. Germline values: CDR1 KGHSH, CDR2 LQKENI. CDR3 length: 15 residues. Trimming took off 3 bases at V and 4 bases at J, with 15 bases between the two ends. CDR3 DNA sequence: TGTGCCAGCTCACCGGACTCATTTGGAACCTATGGCTACACCTTC. Encoded protein: CASSPDSFGTYGYTF.

Written as DNA, the CDR3 is TGTGCCAGCAGCTTATCGACAGTGAACACTGAAGCTTTCTTT. It translates to CASSLSTVNTEAFF. The rearrangement joins TRBV7-9 to TRBJ1-1; D is possibly TRBD1 (5 bases). V was shortened by 2 bases and J by 0 bases, with 7 bases between the two germline ends. The CDR3 has 14 residues. Germline V gene sequence: CDR1 SEHNR, CDR2 FQNEAQ (reference sequence).

In its sample, this clone was seen once. The chain links TRBV6-5 to TRBJ2-7; D is unclear. The germline V gene has CDR1 MNHEY and CDR2 SVGAGI. The CDR3 length is 13 residues. V was cut by 9 bases and J by 2 bases, with 14 bases left in between. This CDR3 is CASSRTSPYEQYF. CDR3 coding DNA: TGTGCCAGTTCACGGACGTCCCCCTACGAGCAGTACTTC.

This clone has just one count. The V gene is TRBV5-1, the J gene TRBJ1-2; D not certain. Trimming shortened V by 4 bases and J by 8 bases, and 18 bases separated the two germline ends. The CDR3 has 14 residues. Germline V gene lookup returns CDR1 SGHRS and CDR2 YFSETQ. The CDR3 DNA reads as TGCGCCAGCAGCCCTCACGACGGAATAGGCGGCTACACCTTC. As protein: CASSPHDGIGGYTF.

This sequence joins TRBV19 and TRBJ1-1; D gene uncertain. Trimming left V 0 bases short and J 6 bases short, with 8 bases between. The CDR3 length is 13 residues. In germline, CDR1 is LNHDA, CDR2 SQIVND (reference sequence). The CDR3 region has the DNA TGTGCCAGTAGTATAGATCGTGAATCTGAAGCTTTCTTT. This codes for CASSIDRESEAFF.

This chain links TRBV9 with TRBJ2-7, with 9 bases lining up with TRBD2. The ends lost 4 bases at V and 6 bases at J; junction bases unmatched: 17. Germline V lookup: CDR1 SGDLS, CDR2 YYNGEE. The CDR3 extends over 17 amino acids. This CDR3 is CASSPREGSGGPREQYF. CDR3 DNA: TGTGCCAGCAGCCCCCGGGAAGGTAGCGGGGGTCCTCGCGAGCAGTACTTC.

This clone was seen a few times. V and J are TRBV11-2 and TRBJ1-3; D not certain. Germline CDR1 and CDR2: SGHAT and FQNNGV. V lost 3 bases and J 0 bases, leaving 12 bases between the germline ends. CDR3 length: 16 residues. CDR3 sequence: CASSLSDSSSGNTIYF. The CDR3 DNA reads TGTGCCAGCAGCTTGTCCGACTCGAGCTCTGGAAACACCATATATTTT.

The chain uses TRBV6-6 and TRBJ1-3; D is undetermined. The CDR3 consists of 15 residues. The germline gives CDR1 MNHNY, CDR2 SVGAGI (reference sequence). The V and J ends lost 2 bases and 0 bases respectively, with 8 bases between them. In DNA, the CDR3 is TGTGCCAGCAGTTACAACGCGGACTCTGGAAACACCATATATTTT. Protein sequence: CASSYNADSGNTIYF.

The rearrangement joins TRBV9 to TRBJ2-1, with D tentatively TRBD1 or TRBD2 (5 bases each). V shed 4 bases and J shed 6 bases, with 17 bases lying between them. This CDR3 contains 15 residues. The V gene's germline CDR1 is SGDLS and CDR2 YYNGEE. As DNA, the CDR3 is TGTGCCAGCAGCACCATGAGGGGTTCCCTCAATGAGCAGTTCTTC. Its translation: CASSTMRGSLNEQFF.

This chain links TRBV7-2 with TRBJ2-7; TRBD1 aligns across 7 bases. V shed 5 bases, J shed 3 bases, and the junction held 10 bases outside the gene matches. The CDR3 runs to 15 residues. Germline CDR1 is SGHTA and CDR2 is FQGNSA. The CDR3 protein is CASSITTGDGYEQYF. The CDR3 DNA sequence: TGTGCCAGCAGCATCACTACAGGGGATGGCTACGAGCAGTACTTC.

The chain uses TRBV19 and TRBJ2-2; D might be TRBD2 (6 bases). The germline V gene encodes CDR1 LNHDA and CDR2 SQIVND (reference sequence). CDR3 length equals 15 residues. Between the trimmed V and J ends, which lost 3 bases and 1 base, there was a span of 9 bases. CDR3 in amino acids: CASSIYGRNTGELFF. DNA of the CDR3: TGTGCCAGTAGTATCTACGGGAGGAACACCGGGGAGCTGTTTTTT.

This clone was counted between two and nine times. V usage is TRBV28 and J usage is TRBJ2-1; TRBD2 agrees at 8 bases. V was pared by 8 bases and J by 8 bases, with 14 bases of the junction left unmatched. The germline gives CDR1 MDHEN, CDR2 SYDVKM. The CDR3 totals 15 residues. CDR3 DNA: TGTGCCAGCCACTCAGCGGGGGCACCGACCCATGAGCAGTTCTTC. Protein sequence: CASHSAGAPTHEQFF.

The J gene is TRBJ1-1, the V gene TRBV6-1; D gene unclear. The CDR3 runs 13 residues. Germline loops: CDR1 MNHNS, CDR2 SASEGT. Trimming removed 9 bases at V and 1 base at J, with 12 bases between. The CDR3 region is CASKSPENTEAFF. The CDR3 bases are TGTGCCAGTAAAAGCCCAGAGAACACTGAAGCTTTCTTT.

The rearrangement joins TRBV11-3 to TRBJ2-2; 7 bases fit TRBD1. The germline gives CDR1 SGHNT, CDR2 YENEEA. Losses at the gene ends were 2 bases for V and 4 bases for J; bases not matched to a gene: 10. CDR3 length equals 17 residues. DNA of the CDR3: TGTGCCAGCAGCTTATCCGACTGGACAGGATCCACCGGGGAGCTGTTTTTT. Protein: CASSLSDWTGSTGELFF. The whole variable domain, remainder taken from reference TRBV11-3 and TRBJ2-2, is EAGVVQSPRYKIIEKKQPVAFWCNPISGHNTLYWYLQNLGQGPELLIRYENEEAVDDSQLPKDRFSAERLKGVDSTLKIQPAELGDSAVYLCASSLSDWTGSTGELFFGEGSRLTVL.

By frequency in the sample, this clone is medium-sized (0.01 to 0.1%). This sequence joins TRBV29-1 and TRBJ1-2; possibly TRBD1 for D (6 bases). CDR1 and CDR2 (germline): SQVTM, ANQGSEA. Trimming left V 7 bases short and J 8 bases short, with 11 bases between. This CDR3 comprises 10 residues. The CDR3 loop is CSGYRDGYTF. In DNA form, the CDR3 reads TGCAGCGGTTACAGGGACGGCTACACCTTC.

The chain recombines TRBV4-2 with TRBJ1-5, with no clear D. This CDR3 is built from 14 residues. The germline CDR1 and CDR2 sequences are LGHNA and YNFKEQ. The ends were cut back, 1 base at V and 2 bases at J, with 6 bases in the middle. CDR3 residues: CASSQGPGNQPQHF. In nucleotides, the CDR3 is TGTGCCAGCAGCCAAGGGCCTGGCAATCAGCCCCAGCATTTT.

The CDR3 spells CASSPNEGKPQHF. The CDR3 DNA sequence: TGTGCCAGCAGCCCGAACGAGGGCAAGCCCCAGCATTTT. The chain carries TRBV7-9 and TRBJ1-5; D call uncertain. V was shortened by 5 bases and J by 8 bases, with 13 bases between the two germline ends. In germline, CDR1 is SEHNR, CDR2 FQNEAQ (reference sequence). The CDR3 is made up of 13 amino acids.

The V call is TRBV18, the J call TRBJ1-3, with 8 bases fitting TRBD1. V lost 3 bases and J lost 6; bases outside the gene matches: 16. CDR1 and CDR2 (germline): KGHSH, LQKENI. This CDR3 contains 18 residues. CDR3 bases: TGTGCCAGCTCACCTCGACAGGGGCCACACATTATTGAAAACACCATATATTTT. Protein sequence: CASSPRQGPHIIENTIYF. The full variable domain, its missing parts supplied by reference TRBV18 and TRBJ1-3, is NAGVMQNPRHLVRRRGQEARLRCSPMKGHSHVYWYRQLPEEGLKFMVYLQKENIIDESGMPKERFSAEFPKEGPSILRIQQVVRGDSAAYFCASSPRQGPHIIENTIYFGEGSWLTVV.

The gene calls are TRBV19 and TRBJ1-2, with D tentatively TRBD1 (5 bases). This CDR3 has 14 amino acids. The ends were cut back, 6 bases at V and 8 bases at J, with 19 bases in the middle. Germline CDR1 is LNHDA and CDR2 is SQIVND (reference sequence). The CDR3: CASRAGTDLGGYTF. Written as DNA, the CDR3 is TGTGCCAGTAGGGCCGGGACGGACCTGGGCGGCTACACCTTC.

This chain uses TRBV11-2 with TRBJ2-7; 7 bases match TRBD1. Germline assignment: CDR1 SGHAT and CDR2 FQNNGV. The CDR3 extends over 14 amino acids. The V segment lost 6 bases and the J segment 6 bases; nucleotides outside the gene matches: 11. The DNA of the CDR3 is TGTGCCAGCAGATACGGACAGGAGTCGAGCGAGCAGTACTTC. Residues: CASRYGQESSEQYF.

A single count supports this clone. The chain links TRBV5-1 to TRBJ2-2; D is possibly TRBD2 (6 bases). CDR1 and CDR2 from the germline V gene are SGHRS and YFSETQ. This CDR3 is built from 15 residues. V was cut by 0 bases and J by 4 bases, with 10 bases left in between. CDR3 amino acids: CASSLAWEATGELFF. The CDR3 DNA follows: TGCGCCAGCAGCTTGGCTTGGGAGGCCACCGGGGAGCTGTTTTTT.